The 8 T cell receptor beta chains below all came from one sample that was sequenced in a study of graft-versus-host responses after intestinal transplantation. These receptors lack a known antigen. Clones were read by immunoSEQ multiplex PCR, and TCRdb kept only the in-frame ones, dropping some. The table lists 98,000 or so clones, approximately 84% of them singletons, with about 0.9% in the top ten. Here the sequenced sample was unstimulated CD4+ T cells sorted from spleen or lymph node cells, taken before intestinal transplant. The receptors shown here come from a human donor who received an intestinal transplant.

The rearrangement joins TRBV7-6 to TRBJ1-1; 7 bases match TRBD1. The germline V gene has CDR1 SGHVS and CDR2 FNYEAQ. The junction had 2 bases not matched to a gene; V was cut back by 1 base and J by 0 bases. The CDR3 runs 15 residues. The CDR3 here is CASSLGTGLNTEAFF. As DNA, the CDR3 is TGTGCCAGCAGCTTAGGGACAGGCTTGAACACTGAAGCTTTCTTT.

The V call is TRBV5-4, the J call TRBJ2-5; a possible D gene is TRBD2 (5 bases). V was cut by 1 base and J by 5 bases, with 9 bases left in between. Germline V lookup: CDR1 SGHNT, CDR2 YYREEE (reference sequence). This CDR3 contains 13 residues. In DNA form, the CDR3 reads TGTGCCAGCAGCTTGAGCGGACGGGAGACCCAGTACTTC. Its protein is CASSLSGRETQYF.

V is TRBV19 and J is TRBJ2-5; tentatively, D is TRBD1 or TRBD2 (5 bases each). V was pared by 5 bases and J by 4 bases, with 14 bases between. From germline, CDR1 is LNHDA and CDR2 SQIVND (reference sequence). This CDR3 comprises 14 residues. This chain's CDR3 is CASSLSTGGETQYF. CDR3 coding DNA: TGTGCCAGTAGTCTTTCTACTGGGGGAGAGACCCAGTACTTC.

The gene calls are TRBV7-3 and TRBJ2-4; D is unresolved. V dropped 3 bases and J dropped 0 bases, with 3 bases sitting between them. The CDR3 is made up of 13 amino acids. Per the germline V gene, CDR1 is SGHTA and CDR2 is FQGTGA. CDR3: CASSLTAKNIQYF. DNA of the CDR3: TGTGCCAGCAGCTTGACAGCCAAAAACATTCAGTACTTC.

The chain is built from TRBV5-1 and TRBJ2-3; possible D gene TRBD1, 7 bases. The V end was cut by 4 bases, the J end by 2 bases, with 11 bases between. The CDR3 spans 14 residues. Germline-derived CDR1 and CDR2 are SGHRS and YFSETQ. The CDR3 nucleotides read TGCGCCAGCAGCCCCAGGGGGGACACAGATACGCAGTATTTT. Translating gives CASSPRGDTDTQYF.

The chain carries TRBV2 and TRBJ2-5; TRBD1 matches at 7 bases. The V segment lost 5 bases and the J segment 4 bases; nucleotides outside the gene matches: 7. This CDR3 contains 14 residues. Germline V gene lookup returns CDR1 SNHLY and CDR2 FYNNEI. CDR3 nucleotide sequence: TGTGCCAGCAGTACCGACAGGGAAGGAGAGACCCAGTACTTC. Amino acid sequence: CASSTDREGETQYF. Combining the CDR3 with reference TRBV2 and TRBJ2-5 gives the whole variable domain EPEVTQTPSHQVTQMGQEVILRCVPISNHLYFYWYRQILGQKVEFLVSFYNNEISEKSEIFDDQFSVERPDGSNFTLKIRSTKLEDSAMYFCASSTDREGETQYFGPGTRLLVL.

Note on this clone: One end of the junction fails to match germline, which may point to a read error. The V and J genes are TRBV7-3 and TRBJ2-3; D may be TRBD2 (5 bases). This CDR3 comprises 14 residues. Germline V gene sequence: CDR1 SGHTA, CDR2 FQGTGA. The CDR3 DNA reads TGTGCCAGCAGCCCGGGTGCGGGCACTGATACGCAGTATTTT. Protein sequence: CASSPGAGTDTQYF.

The chain carries TRBV5-1 and TRBJ2-7; possible D gene TRBD1, 5 bases. Germline assignment: CDR1 SGHRS and CDR2 YFSETQ. V lost 0 bases and J lost 2, with 12 bases in between. This CDR3 spans 15 amino acids. CDR3 coding DNA: TGCGCCAGCAGCTTGGCCGAGCAGGGTACCTACGAGCAGTACTTC. It yields the protein CASSLAEQGTYEQYF.